The 2 T cell receptor beta chains presented below share a single source sample, sequenced in a study of graft-versus-host responses after intestinal transplantation. Produced via immunoSEQ multiplex PCR; TCRdb's table is partial and in-frame only. The sample holds fewer than 120,000 clones; 85% to 95% are singletons and the top ten take approximately 0.49%. No antigens are known for them. This specimen consisted of unstimulated CD8+ T cells sorted from spleen or lymph node cells, obtained before intestinal transplant. The source is a human donor who received an intestinal transplant.

V gene TRBV5-1 combines with J gene TRBJ2-3; D unclear. V was pared by 2 bases and J by 5 bases, with 3 bases between. This CDR3 comprises 11 residues. CDR1 is SGHRS, CDR2 YFSETQ, per germline. The DNA for the CDR3 is TGCGCCAGCAGCTTCGGAGATACGCAGTATTTT. Protein sequence: CASSFGDTQYF.

The sample holds a few counts of this clone. The rearrangement joins TRBV7-9 to TRBJ2-7; D may be TRBD1 or TRBD2 (5 bases each). Per germline, CDR1 SEHNR and CDR2 FQNEAQ (reference sequence). This CDR3 contains 13 residues. V gave up 5 bases and J gave up 5 bases, with 13 bases separating them. CDR3: CASSLGWGNEQYF. Written as DNA, the CDR3 is TGTGCCAGCAGCCTAGGGTGGGGGAACGAGCAGTACTTC.